This TCR beta chain was documented in a study of CD8+ T cells in alopecia areata. V dropped 4 bases and J dropped 1; count of bases not matched to a gene: 10. The CDR3 loop spans 16 amino acids. Germline CDR1 GTSNPN, CDR2 SVGIG (reference sequence). cDNA prepared by RNA extraction and subsequent reverse transcription served as the template for sequencing. Produced via immunoSEQ multiplex PCR; TCRdb's table is partial and in-frame only. Of roughly 150,000 clones listed, approximately 60% are singletons. This receptor was taken from a human donor in good health. The specimen sequenced was CD4+ T cells sorted from blood. The chain joins TRBV30 to TRBJ2-1; TRBD2 agrees at 7 bases. CDR3 sequence reads: CAWTPAASGSYNEQFF. The CDR3 region has the DNA TGTGCCTGGACCCCGGCGGCTAGCGGTTCCTACAATGAGCAGTTCTTC.